Included here is one T cell receptor (beta chain) sequence, with context. Profiling relied on immunoSEQ multiplex PCR, and the TCRdb table lists in-frame clones only, not all of them. Counted here are about 78,000 clones, about 90% occurring once; the ten biggest clones make up 1%. Germline values: CDR1 SGDLS, CDR2 YYNGEE. The length of the CDR3 is 16 residues. Germline trimming cut 4 bases from V and 4 bases from J; bases unmatched to any gene: 9. The sample is drawn from a study of blood T cell repertoires in COVID-19. The source of this sequence is a woman aged 50 to 60 in a cohort sampled during active COVID-19. Sequencing used peripheral blood. The V gene is TRBV9, the J gene TRBJ2-1, with 9 bases identical to TRBD2. CDR3: CASSPWSSGDYNEQFF. The CDR3 DNA follows: TGTGCCAGCAGCCCCTGGTCTAGCGGGGATTACAATGAGCAGTTCTTC.